This T cell receptor (beta chain) is from a study of T cell responses to AZD1222 COVID-19 vaccine. Turning to this clone: Its antigen remains unknown.

Broader study findings: Clonal diversity may have been underestimated, and the donors were mostly white British, with more females than males. At study baseline, merely over 5 AZD1222 recipients were seropositive. No day 14 peak samples; only post-peak repertoires were characterized. Elevations in Spike-specific TCR breadth and depth followed administration of two AZD1222 doses.

The CDR3 loop spans 16 amino acids. V gave up 0 bases and J gave up 0 bases; unmatched junction bases: 4. Looked up from germline, CDR1 is MNHEY and CDR2 is SVGAGI. TCRdb's table, derived via immunoSEQ multiplex PCR, lists solely in-frame clones and lacks some. Among 150,000 to 190,000 clones, approximately 90% were seen once, and the ten largest hold around 1.9%. The source material was peripheral blood, sampled on day 0 of AZD1222 vaccination. The source is an adult in good health. This rearrangement joins TRBV6-5 to TRBJ2-7; TRBD1 aligns across 8 bases. This CDR3 is CASSYSQGASSYEQYF. The CDR3 DNA reads TGTGCCAGCAGTTACTCGCAGGGGGCAAGCTCCTACGAGCAGTACTTC.